This section outlines one T cell receptor beta chain sequence together with its context. Its antigen remains unidentified. Expressed TCRB transcripts got sequenced, as all isolated RNA was reverse transcribed. Deep immunoSEQ sequencing covered naive, central memory and regulatory T cell samples. This table comes from immunoSEQ multiplex PCR, and its TCRdb copy is limited to in-frame clones, with some not included. The data show a few hundred thousand clones, with 8.5% to 10% seen just once and roughly 0.54% held by the top ten. The source of the sample is a study of beta chain features in type 1 diabetes. Overall study findings and caveats: In all four CD4+ subsets, TCRB CDR3 length was significantly, moderately reduced in type 1 diabetes.

Sequenced sample: central memory CD4+ T cells from blood. The sequence derives from a young man with type 1 diabetes.

CDR3 nucleotide sequence: TGTGCCAGCAGTTACTCGCGGACGCCGGGCCGCGATACGCAGTATTTT. It specifies CASSYSRTPGRDTQYF. The J gene is TRBJ2-3, the V gene TRBV6-5; D gene unclear. Looked up from germline, CDR1 is MNHEY and CDR2 is SVGAGI. Between the trimmed V and J ends, which lost 0 bases and 6 bases, there was a span of 16 bases. The CDR3 runs to 16 residues.